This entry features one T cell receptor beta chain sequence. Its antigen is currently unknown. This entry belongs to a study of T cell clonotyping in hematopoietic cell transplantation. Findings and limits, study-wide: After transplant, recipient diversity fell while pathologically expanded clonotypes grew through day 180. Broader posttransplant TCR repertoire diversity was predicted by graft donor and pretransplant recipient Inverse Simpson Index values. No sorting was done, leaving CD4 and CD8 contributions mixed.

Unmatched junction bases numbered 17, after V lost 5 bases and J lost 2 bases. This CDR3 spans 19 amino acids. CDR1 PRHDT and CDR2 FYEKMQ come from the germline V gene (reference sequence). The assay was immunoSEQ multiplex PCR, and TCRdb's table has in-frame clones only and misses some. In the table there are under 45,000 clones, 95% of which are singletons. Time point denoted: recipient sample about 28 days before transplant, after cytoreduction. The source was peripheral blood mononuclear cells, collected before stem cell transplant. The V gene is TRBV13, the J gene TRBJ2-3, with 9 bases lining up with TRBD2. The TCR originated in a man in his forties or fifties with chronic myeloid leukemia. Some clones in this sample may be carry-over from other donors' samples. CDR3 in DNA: TGTGCCAGCAGCACCCGAGAAACGGTTGAGCGGGGGGACACAGATACGCAGTATTTT. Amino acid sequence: CASSTRETVERGDTDTQYF.